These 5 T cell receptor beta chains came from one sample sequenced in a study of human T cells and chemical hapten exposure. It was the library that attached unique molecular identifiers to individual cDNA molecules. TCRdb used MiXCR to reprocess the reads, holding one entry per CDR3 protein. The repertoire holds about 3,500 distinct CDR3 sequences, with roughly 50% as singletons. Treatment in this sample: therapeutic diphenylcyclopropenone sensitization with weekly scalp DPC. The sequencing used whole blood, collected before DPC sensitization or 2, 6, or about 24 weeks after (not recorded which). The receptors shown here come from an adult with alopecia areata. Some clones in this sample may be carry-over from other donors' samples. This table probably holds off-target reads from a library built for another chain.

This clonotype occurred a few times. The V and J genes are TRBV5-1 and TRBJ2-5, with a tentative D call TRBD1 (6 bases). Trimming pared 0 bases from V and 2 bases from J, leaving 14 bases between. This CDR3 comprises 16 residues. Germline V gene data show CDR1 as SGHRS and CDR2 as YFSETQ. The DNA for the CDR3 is TGCGCCAGCAGCTTGGTTGGGGGCTCCGGACAAGAGACCCAGTACTTC. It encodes CASSLVGGSGQETQYF.

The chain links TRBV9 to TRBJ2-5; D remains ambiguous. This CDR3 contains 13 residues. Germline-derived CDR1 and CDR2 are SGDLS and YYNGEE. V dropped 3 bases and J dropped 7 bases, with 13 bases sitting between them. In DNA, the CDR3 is TGTGCCAGCAGCGCTCGAGTAATTGGGACCCAGTACTTC. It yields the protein CASSARVIGTQYF.

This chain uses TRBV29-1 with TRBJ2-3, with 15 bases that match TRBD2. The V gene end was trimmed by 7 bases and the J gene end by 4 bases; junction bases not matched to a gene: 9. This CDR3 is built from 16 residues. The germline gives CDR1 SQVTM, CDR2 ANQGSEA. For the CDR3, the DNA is TGCAGCGACGGACTAGCGGGGGGGCGTTTCCCAGATACGCAGTATTTT. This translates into CSDGLAGGRFPDTQYF.

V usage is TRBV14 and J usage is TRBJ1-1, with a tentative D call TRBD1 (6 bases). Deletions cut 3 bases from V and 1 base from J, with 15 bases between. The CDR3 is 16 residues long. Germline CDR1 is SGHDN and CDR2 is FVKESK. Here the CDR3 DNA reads TGTGCCAGCAGCCAGACCCGGCAGGGGACGAACACTGAAGCTTTCTTT. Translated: CASSQTRQGTNTEAFF.

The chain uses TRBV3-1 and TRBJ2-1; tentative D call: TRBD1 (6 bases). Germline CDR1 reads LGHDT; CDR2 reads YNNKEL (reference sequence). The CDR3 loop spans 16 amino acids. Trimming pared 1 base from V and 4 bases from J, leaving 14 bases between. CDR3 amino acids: CASSQGTAFEYNEQFF. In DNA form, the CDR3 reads TGTGCCAGCAGCCAAGGGACAGCTTTTGAATACAATGAGCAGTTCTTC.